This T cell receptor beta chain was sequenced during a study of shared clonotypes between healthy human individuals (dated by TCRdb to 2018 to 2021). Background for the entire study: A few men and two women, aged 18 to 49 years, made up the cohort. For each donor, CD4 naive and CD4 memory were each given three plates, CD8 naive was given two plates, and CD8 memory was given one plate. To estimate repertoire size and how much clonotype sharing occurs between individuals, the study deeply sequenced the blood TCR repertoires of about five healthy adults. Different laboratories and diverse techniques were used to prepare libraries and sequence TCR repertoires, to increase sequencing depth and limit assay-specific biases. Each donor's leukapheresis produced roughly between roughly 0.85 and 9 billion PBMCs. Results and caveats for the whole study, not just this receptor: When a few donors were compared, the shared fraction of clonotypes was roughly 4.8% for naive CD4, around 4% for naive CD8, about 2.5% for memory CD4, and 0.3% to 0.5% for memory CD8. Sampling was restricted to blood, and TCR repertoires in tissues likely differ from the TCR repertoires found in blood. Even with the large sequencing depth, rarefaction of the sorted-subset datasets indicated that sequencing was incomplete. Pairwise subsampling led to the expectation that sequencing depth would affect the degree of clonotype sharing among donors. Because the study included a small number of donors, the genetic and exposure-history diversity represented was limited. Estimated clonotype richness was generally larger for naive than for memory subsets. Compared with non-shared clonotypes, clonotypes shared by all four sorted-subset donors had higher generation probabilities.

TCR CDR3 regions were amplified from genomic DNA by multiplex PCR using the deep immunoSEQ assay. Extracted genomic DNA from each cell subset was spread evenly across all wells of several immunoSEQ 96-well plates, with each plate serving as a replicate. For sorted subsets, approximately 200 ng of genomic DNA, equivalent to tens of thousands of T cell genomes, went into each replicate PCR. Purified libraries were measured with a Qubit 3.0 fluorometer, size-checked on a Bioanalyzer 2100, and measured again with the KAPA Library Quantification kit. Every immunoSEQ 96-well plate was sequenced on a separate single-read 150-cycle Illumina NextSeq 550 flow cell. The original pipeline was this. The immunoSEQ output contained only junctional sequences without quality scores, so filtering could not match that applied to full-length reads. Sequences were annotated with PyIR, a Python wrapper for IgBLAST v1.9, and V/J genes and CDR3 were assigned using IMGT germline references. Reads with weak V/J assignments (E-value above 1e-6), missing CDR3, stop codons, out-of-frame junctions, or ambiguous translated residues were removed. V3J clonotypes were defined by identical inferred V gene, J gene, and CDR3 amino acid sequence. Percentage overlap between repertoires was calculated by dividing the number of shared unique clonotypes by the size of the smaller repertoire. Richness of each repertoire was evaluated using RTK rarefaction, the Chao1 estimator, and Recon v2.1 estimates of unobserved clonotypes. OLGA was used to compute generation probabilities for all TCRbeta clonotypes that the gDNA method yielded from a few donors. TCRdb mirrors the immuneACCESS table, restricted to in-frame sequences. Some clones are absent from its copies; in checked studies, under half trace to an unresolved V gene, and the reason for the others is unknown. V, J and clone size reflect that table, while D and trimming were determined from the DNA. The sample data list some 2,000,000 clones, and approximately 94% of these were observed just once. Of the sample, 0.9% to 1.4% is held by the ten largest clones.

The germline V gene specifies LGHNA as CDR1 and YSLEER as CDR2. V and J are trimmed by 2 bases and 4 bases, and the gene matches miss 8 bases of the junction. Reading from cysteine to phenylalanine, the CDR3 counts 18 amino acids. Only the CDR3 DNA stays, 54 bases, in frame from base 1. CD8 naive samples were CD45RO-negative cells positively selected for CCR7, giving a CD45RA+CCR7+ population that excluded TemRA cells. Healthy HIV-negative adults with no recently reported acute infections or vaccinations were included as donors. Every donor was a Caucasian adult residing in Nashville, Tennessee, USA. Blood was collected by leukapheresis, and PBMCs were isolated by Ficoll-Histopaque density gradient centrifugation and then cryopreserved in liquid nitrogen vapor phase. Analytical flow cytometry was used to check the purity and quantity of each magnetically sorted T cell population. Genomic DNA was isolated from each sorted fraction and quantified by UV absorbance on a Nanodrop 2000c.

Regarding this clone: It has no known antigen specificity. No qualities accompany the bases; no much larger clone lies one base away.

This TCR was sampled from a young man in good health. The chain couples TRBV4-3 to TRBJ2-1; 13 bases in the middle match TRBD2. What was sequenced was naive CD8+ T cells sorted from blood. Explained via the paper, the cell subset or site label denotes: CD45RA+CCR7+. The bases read TGCGCCAGCAGCCAAACCGCTCCGGGACTAGCGGGGTACAATGAGCAGTTCTTC. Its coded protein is CASSQTAPGLAGYNEQFF.